This T cell receptor (beta chain) was recovered during a study of blood T cell repertoires in COVID-19. Germline V lookup: CDR1 WNHNN, CDR2 SYGVQD (reference sequence). J gave up 5 bases and V 6 bases, and 7 bases lay outside the gene matches. The CDR3 sequence is 14 residues long. Here immunoSEQ multiplex PCR was the method, and the copy in TCRdb shows in-frame clones only, minus some. The table includes roughly 180,000 clones, about 84% detected once. The receptor comes from a woman aged 25 to 45 who had recovered from COVID-19. Sequences were obtained from PBMCs or T cells enriched from blood (not recorded which). This chain links TRBV10-1 with TRBJ2-3, with TRBD1 matching over 8 bases. CDR3 sequence reads: CASSRQGQIDTQYF. CDR3 nucleotides: TGCGCCAGCAGCCGACAGGGGCAAATAGATACGCAGTATTTT.